This T cell receptor (beta chain) is drawn from a study of blood T cell repertoires in COVID-19. Study-wide context: The United States, Italy and Spain provided the acute and convalescent COVID-19 samples. From T cells, B-cell-depleted T cells, or PBMCs came the material, which was cDNA or gDNA.

Data came from immunoSEQ multiplex PCR; TCRdb stores just in-frame clones and leaves some out. The profile covers over 95,000 clones, with 79% appearing a single time and 15% to 20% taken by the ten largest. With V trimmed by 5 bases and J by 3 bases, 3 bases remained unmatched. Germline V gene data show CDR1 as SQVTM and CDR2 as ANQGSEA. The CDR3 runs 12 residues. The rearrangement joins TRBV29-1 to TRBJ2-7; 8 bases line up with TRBD2. The receptor was derived from a woman older than 75 with active or convalescent COVID-19. The sequenced sample was peripheral blood. The CDR3 DNA is TGCAGCGTTATGAGCGGGGGCTACGAGCAGTACTTC. Translated: CSVMSGGYEQYF.